This is a list of T cell receptor beta chains from one sample in a study of CD4+ T cells in melanoma. TCRdb's copy holds only in-frame clones and misses some; the assay was immunoSEQ multiplex PCR. Of about 9,600 clones listed, about 59% are singletons. Sequencing was done on a sample of cells from a culture (not recorded whether cultured in vitro). The receptors shown here come from a human donor with melanoma. CDR3s include the opening cysteine and the closing phenylalanine or tryptophan. D genes are given only for firm matches. Size values are once, few and many counts, or a class for expanded clones, and some rows have none.

CDR3 DNA: TGTGCCAGCAGCTTCCGGACAGGGTCGGGTTCACCCCTCCACTTT; CDR3 protein: CASSFRTGSGSPLHF; V gene: TRBV4-2; clone size: .; D gene: TRBD1; J gene: TRBJ1-6
CDR3 DNA: TGTGCCAGCAGCTTGACAGGGACCTCACCCCTCCACTTT; CDR3 protein: CASSLTGTSPLHF; V gene: TRBV5-5; clone size: .; D gene: .; J gene: TRBJ1-6
CDR3 DNA: TGTGCCACCAAATACCGGGGACGGCTGAACACTGAAGCTTTCTTT; CDR3 protein: CATKYRGRLNTEAFF; V gene: TRBV19; clone size: .; D gene: .; J gene: TRBJ1-1
CDR3 DNA: TGTGCCAGCTCATCCGACAGGGTCGAGACCCAGTACTTC; CDR3 protein: CASSSDRVETQYF; V gene: TRBV18; clone size: .; D gene: TRBD1; J gene: TRBJ2-5
CDR3 DNA: TGTGCCAGCACCAGCGAGGGGGGGTCCTATAATTCACCCCTCCACTTT; CDR3 protein: CASTSEGGSYNSPLHF; V gene: TRBV28; clone size: once; D gene: .; J gene: TRBJ1-6
CDR3 DNA: TGTGCCACTTCGGATTATCCTAACTACGAGCAGTACTTC; CDR3 protein: CATSDYPNYEQYF; V gene: TRBV15; clone size: .; D gene: .; J gene: TRBJ2-7
CDR3 DNA: TGCGCCAGCAGCTCCGAGGGGATGGGGACTGAAGCTTTCTTT; CDR3 protein: CASSSEGMGTEAFF; V gene: TRBV4-3; clone size: .; D gene: .; J gene: TRBJ1-1
CDR3 DNA: TGCGCCAGCAGCTTCGGCGGACACGAGCAGTACTTC; CDR3 protein: CASSFGGHEQYF; V gene: TRBV5-1; clone size: .; D gene: .; J gene: TRBJ2-7
CDR3 DNA: TGCGCCAGCAGCTTAGCGGGACAGGGAAACTCACCCCTCCACTTT; CDR3 protein: CASSLAGQGNSPLHF; V gene: TRBV5-1; clone size: .; D gene: TRBD1; J gene: TRBJ1-6
CDR3 DNA: TGTGCCAGCTCGCAGAAACAGGGTATCGGCGGCTACACCTTC; CDR3 protein: CASSQKQGIGGYTF; V gene: TRBV18; clone size: few; D gene: .; J gene: TRBJ1-2
CDR3 DNA: TGCGCCAGCAGCCTACAGGGAGGTCCCTATGGCTACACCTTC; CDR3 protein: CASSLQGGPYGYTF; V gene: TRBV5-1; clone size: .; D gene: .; J gene: TRBJ1-2
CDR3 DNA: TGTGCCAGCAGACCCGGGGTCTCCTATTCTGTTTATAATTCACCCCTCCACTTT; CDR3 protein: CASRPGVSYSVYNSPLHF; V gene: TRBV25-1; clone size: .; D gene: .; J gene: TRBJ1-6
CDR3 DNA: TGTGCCAGCAGTTTCAGGGGAACTGAAGCTTTCTTT; CDR3 protein: CASSFRGTEAFF; V gene: TRBV27; clone size: .; D gene: .; J gene: TRBJ1-1
CDR3 DNA: TGTGCCAGCAGTGAGGGGGTGACAGGAACCTATGGCTACACCTTC; CDR3 protein: CASSEGVTGTYGYTF; V gene: TRBV2; clone size: .; D gene: .; J gene: TRBJ1-2
CDR3 DNA: TGTGCCAGCAGCTTACCAGGGGTTAGAGGGGCCAACGTCCTGACTTTC; CDR3 protein: CASSLPGVRGANVLTF; V gene: TRBV9; clone size: .; D gene: .; J gene: TRBJ2-6
CDR3 DNA: TGTGCCAGCAGCGCTCGCATAGCTAACTATGGCTACACCTTC; CDR3 protein: CASSARIANYGYTF; V gene: TRBV7-8; clone size: few; D gene: .; J gene: TRBJ1-2
CDR3 DNA: TGTGCCAGCAGTCGGCAGGGGTATGGCTACACCTTC; CDR3 protein: CASSRQGYGYTF; V gene: TRBV6-5; clone size: .; D gene: .; J gene: TRBJ1-2
CDR3 DNA: TGTGCCAGCAGCCAAGCAGGTATGAACACTGAAGCTTTCTTT; CDR3 protein: CASSQAGMNTEAFF; V gene: TRBV14; clone size: few; D gene: .; J gene: TRBJ1-1